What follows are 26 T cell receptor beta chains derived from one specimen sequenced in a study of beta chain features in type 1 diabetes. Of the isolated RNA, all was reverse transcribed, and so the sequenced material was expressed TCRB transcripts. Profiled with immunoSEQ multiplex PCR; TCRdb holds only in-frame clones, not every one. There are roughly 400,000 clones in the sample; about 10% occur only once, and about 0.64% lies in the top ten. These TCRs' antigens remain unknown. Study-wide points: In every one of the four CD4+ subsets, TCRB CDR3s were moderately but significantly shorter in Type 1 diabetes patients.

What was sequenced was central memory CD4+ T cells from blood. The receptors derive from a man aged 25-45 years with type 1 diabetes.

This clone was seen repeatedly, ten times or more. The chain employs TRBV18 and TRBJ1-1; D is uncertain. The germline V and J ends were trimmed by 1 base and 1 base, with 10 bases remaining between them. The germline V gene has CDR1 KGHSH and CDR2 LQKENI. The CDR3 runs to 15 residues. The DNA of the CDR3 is TGTGCCAGCTCACCACTCGACGGAGGGAACACTGAAGCTTTCTTT. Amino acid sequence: CASSPLDGGNTEAFF.

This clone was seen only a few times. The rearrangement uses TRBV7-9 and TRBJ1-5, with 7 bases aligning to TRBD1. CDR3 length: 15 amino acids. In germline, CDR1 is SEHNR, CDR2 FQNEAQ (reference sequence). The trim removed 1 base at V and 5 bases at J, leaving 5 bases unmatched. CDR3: CASSLGQGLDQPQHF. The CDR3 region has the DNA TGTGCCAGCAGCTTAGGACAGGGTTTGGATCAGCCCCAGCATTTT.

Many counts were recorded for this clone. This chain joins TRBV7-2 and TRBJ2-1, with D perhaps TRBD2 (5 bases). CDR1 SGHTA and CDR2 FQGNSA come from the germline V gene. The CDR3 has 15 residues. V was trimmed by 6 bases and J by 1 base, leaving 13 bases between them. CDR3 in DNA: TGTGCCAGCAGTTTGTTAGGAGGATCCTACAATGAGCAGTTCTTC. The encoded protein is CASSLLGGSYNEQFF.

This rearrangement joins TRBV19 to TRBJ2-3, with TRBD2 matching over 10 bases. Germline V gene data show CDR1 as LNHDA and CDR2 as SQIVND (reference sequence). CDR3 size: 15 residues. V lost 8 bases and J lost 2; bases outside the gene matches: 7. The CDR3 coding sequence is TGTGCCAGTCGGGGACTAGCGACCAACACAGATACGCAGTATTTT. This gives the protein CASRGLATNTDTQYF.

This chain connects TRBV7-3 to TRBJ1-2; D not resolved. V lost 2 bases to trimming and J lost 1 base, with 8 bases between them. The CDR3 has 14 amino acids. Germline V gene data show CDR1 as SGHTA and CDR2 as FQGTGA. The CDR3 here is CASSLQINNYGYTF. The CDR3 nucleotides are TGTGCCAGCAGCTTACAGATAAATAACTATGGCTACACCTTC.

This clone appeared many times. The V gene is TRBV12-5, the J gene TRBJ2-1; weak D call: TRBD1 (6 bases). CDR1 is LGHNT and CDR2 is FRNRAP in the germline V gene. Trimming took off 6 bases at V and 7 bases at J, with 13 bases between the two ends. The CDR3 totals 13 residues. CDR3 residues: CASGHSQGNEQFF. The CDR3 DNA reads TGTGCTAGTGGCCATTCCCAGGGGAATGAGCAGTTCTTC.

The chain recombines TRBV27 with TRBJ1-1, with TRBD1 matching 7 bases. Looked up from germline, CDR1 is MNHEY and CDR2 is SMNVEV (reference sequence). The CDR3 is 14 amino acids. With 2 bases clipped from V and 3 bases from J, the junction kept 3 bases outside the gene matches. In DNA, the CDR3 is TGTGCCAGCAGTTTACACAGGGGATACACTGAAGCTTTCTTT. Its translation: CASSLHRGYTEAFF.

The CDR3 bases are TGTGCCAGCAGTCCCCTGGCTAGCGGGATCAAAGATACGCAGTATTTT. Encoded protein: CASSPLASGIKDTQYF. The chain is built from TRBV11-2 and TRBJ2-3, with 9 bases identical to TRBD2. The CDR3 runs to 16 residues. Germline trimming cut 6 bases from V and 5 bases from J; bases unmatched to any gene: 12. Germline lookup yields CDR1 SGHAT and CDR2 FQNNGV.

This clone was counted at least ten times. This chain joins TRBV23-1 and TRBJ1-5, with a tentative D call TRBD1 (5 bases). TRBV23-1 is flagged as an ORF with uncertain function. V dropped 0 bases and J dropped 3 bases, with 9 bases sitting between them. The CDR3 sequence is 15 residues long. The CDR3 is CASSQSGRDNQPQHF. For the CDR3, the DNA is TGCGCCAGCAGTCAATCCGGCAGGGACAATCAGCCCCAGCATTTT.

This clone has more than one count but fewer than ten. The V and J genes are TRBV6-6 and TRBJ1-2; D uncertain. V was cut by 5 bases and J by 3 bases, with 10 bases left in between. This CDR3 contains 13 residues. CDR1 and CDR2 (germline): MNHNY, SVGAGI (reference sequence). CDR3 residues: CASSTPWDYGYTF. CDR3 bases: TGTGCCAGCAGTACCCCCTGGGACTATGGCTACACCTTC.

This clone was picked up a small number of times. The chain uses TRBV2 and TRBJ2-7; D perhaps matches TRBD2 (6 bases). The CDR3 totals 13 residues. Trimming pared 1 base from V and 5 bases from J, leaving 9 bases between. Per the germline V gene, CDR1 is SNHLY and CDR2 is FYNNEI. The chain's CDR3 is CASSEVRGNEQYF. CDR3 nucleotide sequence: TGTGCCAGCAGTGAAGTTCGGGGGAACGAGCAGTACTTC.

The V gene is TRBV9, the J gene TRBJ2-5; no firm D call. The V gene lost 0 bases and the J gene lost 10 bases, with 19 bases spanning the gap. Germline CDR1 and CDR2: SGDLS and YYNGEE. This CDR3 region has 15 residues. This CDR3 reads CASSVVTTSESRQYF. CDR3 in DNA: TGTGCCAGCAGCGTAGTGACGACTTCCGAGAGTCGCCAGTACTTC.

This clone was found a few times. The CDR3 DNA reads TGTGCCAGCAGCTTGGGGGGCGGCTCGAGCACTGAAGCTTTCTTT. This translates into CASSLGGGSSTEAFF. This chain connects TRBV7-6 to TRBJ1-1, with D perhaps matching TRBD1 (6 bases). The CDR3 is 15 amino acids. Per germline, CDR1 SGHVS and CDR2 FNYEAQ. Trimming took 3 bases from V and 4 from J, leaving 15 bases between them.

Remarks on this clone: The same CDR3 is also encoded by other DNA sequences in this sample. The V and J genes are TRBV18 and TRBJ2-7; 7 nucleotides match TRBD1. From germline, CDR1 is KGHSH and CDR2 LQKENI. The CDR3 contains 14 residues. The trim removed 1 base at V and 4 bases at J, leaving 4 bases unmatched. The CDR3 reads CASSPRQGVYEQYF. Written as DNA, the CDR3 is TGTGCCAGCTCACCACGGCAGGGGGTATACGAGCAGTACTTC.

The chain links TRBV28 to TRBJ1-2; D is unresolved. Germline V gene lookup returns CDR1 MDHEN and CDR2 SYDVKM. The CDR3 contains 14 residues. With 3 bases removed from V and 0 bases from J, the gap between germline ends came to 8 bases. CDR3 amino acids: CASSLGSANYGYTF. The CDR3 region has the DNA TGTGCCAGCAGTTTGGGGTCCGCTAACTATGGCTACACCTTC.

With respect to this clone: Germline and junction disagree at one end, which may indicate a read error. CDR3: CASSLGGTRHNEQFF. The CDR3 region has the DNA TGTGCTAGCAGCTTAGGCGGGACTCGCCACAATGAGCAGTTCTTC. The chain has TRBV7-7 and TRBJ2-1; D perhaps matches TRBD2 (6 bases). CDR1 SSHAT and CDR2 FNYEAQ come from the germline V gene (reference sequence). This CDR3 spans 15 amino acids.

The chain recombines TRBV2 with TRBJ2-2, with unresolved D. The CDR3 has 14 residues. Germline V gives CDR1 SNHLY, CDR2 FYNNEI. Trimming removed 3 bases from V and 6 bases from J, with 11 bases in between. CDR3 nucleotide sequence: TGTGCCAGCAGTGATTGGATGGCGGCCGGGGAGCTGTTTTTT. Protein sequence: CASSDWMAAGELFF.

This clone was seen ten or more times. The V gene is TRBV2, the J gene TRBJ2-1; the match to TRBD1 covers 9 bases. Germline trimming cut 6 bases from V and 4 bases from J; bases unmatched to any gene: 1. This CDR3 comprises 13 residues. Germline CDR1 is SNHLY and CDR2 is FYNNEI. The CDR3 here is CASRQGAYNEQFF. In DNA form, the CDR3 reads TGTGCCAGCAGACAGGGGGCATACAATGAGCAGTTCTTC.

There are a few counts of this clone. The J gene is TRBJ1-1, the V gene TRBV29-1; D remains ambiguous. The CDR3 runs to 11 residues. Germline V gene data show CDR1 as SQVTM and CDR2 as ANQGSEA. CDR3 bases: TGCGGAAGTACACGGAACACTGAAGCTTTCTTT. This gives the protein CGSTRNTEAFF.

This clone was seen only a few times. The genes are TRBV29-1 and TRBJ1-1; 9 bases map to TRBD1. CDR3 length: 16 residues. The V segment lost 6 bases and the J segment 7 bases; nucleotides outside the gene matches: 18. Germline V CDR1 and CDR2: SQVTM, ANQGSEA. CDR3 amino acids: CSVEDRNRGLDGEAFF. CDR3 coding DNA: TGCAGCGTAGAGGACCGAAACAGGGGGCTGGATGGTGAAGCTTTCTTT.

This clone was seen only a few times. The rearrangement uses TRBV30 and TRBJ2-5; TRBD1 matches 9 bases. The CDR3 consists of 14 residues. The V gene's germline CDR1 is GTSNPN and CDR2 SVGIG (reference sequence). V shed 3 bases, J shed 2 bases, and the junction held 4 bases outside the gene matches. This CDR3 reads CAWSLGQGQETQYF. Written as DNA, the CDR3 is TGTGCCTGGAGCCTCGGACAGGGGCAAGAGACCCAGTACTTC.

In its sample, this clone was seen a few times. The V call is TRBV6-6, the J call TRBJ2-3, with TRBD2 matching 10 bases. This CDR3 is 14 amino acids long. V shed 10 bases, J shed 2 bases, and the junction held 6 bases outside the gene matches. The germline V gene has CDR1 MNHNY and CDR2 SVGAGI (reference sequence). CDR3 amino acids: CATRAGGITDTQYF. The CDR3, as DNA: TGTGCCACCAGAGCGGGAGGGATCACAGATACGCAGTATTTT.

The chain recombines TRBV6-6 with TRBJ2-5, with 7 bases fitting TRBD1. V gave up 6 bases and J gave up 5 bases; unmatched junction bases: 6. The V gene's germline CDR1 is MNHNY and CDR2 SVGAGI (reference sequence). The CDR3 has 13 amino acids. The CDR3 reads CASSTTGQETQYF. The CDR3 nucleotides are TGTGCCAGCAGCACGACAGGGCAGGAGACCCAGTACTTC.

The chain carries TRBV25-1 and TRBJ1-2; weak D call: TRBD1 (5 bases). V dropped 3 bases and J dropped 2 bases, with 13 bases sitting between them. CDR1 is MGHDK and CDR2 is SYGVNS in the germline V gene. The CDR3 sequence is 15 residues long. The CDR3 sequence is CASSDPHSGNYGYTF. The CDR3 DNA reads TGTGCCAGCAGTGACCCCCACTCAGGGAACTATGGCTACACCTTC.

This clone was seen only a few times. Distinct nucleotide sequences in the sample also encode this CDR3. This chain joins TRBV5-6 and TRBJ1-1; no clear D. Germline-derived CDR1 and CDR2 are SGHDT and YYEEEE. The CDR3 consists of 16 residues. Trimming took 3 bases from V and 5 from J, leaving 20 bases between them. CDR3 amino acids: CASSSWGRRGGTEAFF. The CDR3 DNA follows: TGTGCCAGCAGCTCTTGGGGTCGGCGAGGCGGGACTGAAGCTTTCTTT.

CDR3 DNA sequence: TGTGCCAGCACAGGAAGACCTGGAGAGACCCAGTACTTC. Translated: CASTGRPGETQYF. The V call is TRBV2, the J call TRBJ2-5, with D hard to call. The V gene lost 7 bases and the J gene lost 4 bases, with 13 bases spanning the gap. CDR3 length: 13 residues. The germline V gene encodes CDR1 SNHLY and CDR2 FYNNEI.